The clone carrying this T cell receptor (beta chain) was observed a single time. An end of the junction differs from the germline gene, which may be a read error. One entry per CDR3 protein results from TCRdb running MiXCR on the 5' RACE reads. The sample lists about 53,000 distinct CDR3 sequences; less than 12% were seen once. This sample was included in a study of neurological immune-mediated disorders. Time point indicated: longitudinal time-point 1 (baseline). Input material: PBMCs. This clonotype was sampled from a woman aged 40 to 50 in good health.

CDR3 in amino acids: CATSPGTGNTEGFF. The CDR3 DNA sequence: TGTGCCACCAGTCCAGGGACGGGTAACACTGAAGGTTTCTTT. The chain is built from TRBV6-5 and TRBJ1-1; tentative D call: TRBD1 (5 bases). There are 14 residues in the CDR3. The germline V gene has CDR1 MNHEY and CDR2 SVGAGI.